The 3 T cell receptor beta chains in this list originate from one sample, sequenced in a study of PD-L1 blockade in urothelial cancer. Specified time point: pretreatment peripheral blood. The data were produced by immunoSEQ multiplex PCR, yet TCRdb's version contains in-frame clones alone and is incomplete. This sample yields about 43,000 clones, of which more than 70% are seen a single time; roughly 15% belongs to the top ten. The sample was PBMCs, taken around atezolizumab (anti-PD-L1) treatment. The receptors were sampled from a man in his sixties with urothelial cancer.

This chain joins TRBV7-8 and TRBJ2-5; 7 bases are shared with TRBD1. CDR1 is SGHVS, CDR2 FQNEAQ, per germline. The CDR3 loop spans 14 amino acids. V trimming: 0 bases; J trimming: 9 bases; junction bases outside the gene matches: 7. As DNA, the CDR3 is TGTGCCAGCAGCTTAGCAGGGACAGTCGACTCCCAGTACTTC. Amino acids: CASSLAGTVDSQYF.

This chain connects TRBV6-5 to TRBJ1-4, with 10 bases fitting TRBD1. Per the germline V gene, CDR1 is MNHEY and CDR2 is SVGAGI. The CDR3 totals 13 residues. The V gene end was trimmed by 6 bases and the J gene end by 5 bases; junction bases not matched to a gene: 0. CDR3 sequence reads: CASRGQGNEKLFF. In nucleotides, the CDR3 is TGTGCCAGCAGGGGACAGGGGAATGAAAAACTGTTTTTT.

The J gene is TRBJ1-2, the V gene TRBV11-2; TRBD1 might be the D (6 bases). CDR1 is SGHAT and CDR2 is FQNNGV in the germline V gene. V lost 0 bases to trimming and J lost 8 bases, with 10 bases between them. The CDR3 covers 13 residues. CDR3 sequence (DNA): TGTGCCAGCAGCTTAGATGCAGGGGTAGGCTACACCTTC. Residues: CASSLDAGVGYTF.